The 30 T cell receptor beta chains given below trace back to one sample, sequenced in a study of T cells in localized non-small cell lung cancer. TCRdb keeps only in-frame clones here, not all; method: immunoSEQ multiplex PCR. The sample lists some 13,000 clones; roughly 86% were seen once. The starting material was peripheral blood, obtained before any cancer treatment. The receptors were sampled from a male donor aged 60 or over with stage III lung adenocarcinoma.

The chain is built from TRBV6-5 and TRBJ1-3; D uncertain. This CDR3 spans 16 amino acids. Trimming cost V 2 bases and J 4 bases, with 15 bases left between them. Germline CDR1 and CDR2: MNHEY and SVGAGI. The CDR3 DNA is TGTGCCAGCAGTTACAGCGGACCCTTTGCGGGAAACACCATATATTTT. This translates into CASSYSGPFAGNTIYF.

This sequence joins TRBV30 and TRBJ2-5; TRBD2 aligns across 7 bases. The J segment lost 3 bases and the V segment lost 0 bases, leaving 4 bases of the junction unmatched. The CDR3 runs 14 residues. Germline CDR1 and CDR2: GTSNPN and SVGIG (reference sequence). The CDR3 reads CAWSVTSVKETQYF. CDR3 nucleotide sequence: TGTGCCTGGAGTGTCACTAGCGTAAAAGAGACCCAGTACTTC.

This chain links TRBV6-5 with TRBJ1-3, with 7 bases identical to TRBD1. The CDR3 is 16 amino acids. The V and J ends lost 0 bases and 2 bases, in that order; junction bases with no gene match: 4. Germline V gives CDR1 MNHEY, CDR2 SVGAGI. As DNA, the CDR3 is TGTGCCAGCAGTTACTCCCGACAGGGCGCTGGAAACACCATATATTTT. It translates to CASSYSRQGAGNTIYF.

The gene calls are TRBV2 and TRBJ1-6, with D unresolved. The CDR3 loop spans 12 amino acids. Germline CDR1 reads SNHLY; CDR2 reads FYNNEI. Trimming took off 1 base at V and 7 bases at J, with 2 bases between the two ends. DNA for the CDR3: TGTGCCAGCAGTGAAGTCAATTCACCCCTCCACTTT. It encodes CASSEVNSPLHF.

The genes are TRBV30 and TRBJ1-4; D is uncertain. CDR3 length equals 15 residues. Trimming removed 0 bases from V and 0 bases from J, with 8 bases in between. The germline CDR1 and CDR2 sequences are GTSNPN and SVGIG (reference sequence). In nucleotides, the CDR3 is TGTGCCTGGAGTGTCAGACATCCAACTAATGAAAAACTGTTTTTT. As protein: CAWSVRHPTNEKLFF.

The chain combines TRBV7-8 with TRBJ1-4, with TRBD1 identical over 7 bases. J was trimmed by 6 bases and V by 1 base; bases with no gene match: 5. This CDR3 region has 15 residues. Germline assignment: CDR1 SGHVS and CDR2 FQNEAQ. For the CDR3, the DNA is TGTGCCAGCAGCTTAGGACACAGGGGTTATGAAAAACTGTTTTTT. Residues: CASSLGHRGYEKLFF.

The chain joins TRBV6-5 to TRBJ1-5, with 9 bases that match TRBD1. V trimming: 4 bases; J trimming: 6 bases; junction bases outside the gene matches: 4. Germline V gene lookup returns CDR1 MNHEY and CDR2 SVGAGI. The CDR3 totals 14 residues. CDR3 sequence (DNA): TGTGCCAGCAGTTCCCGGGACAGGGTTCAGCCCCAGCATTTT. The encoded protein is CASSSRDRVQPQHF.

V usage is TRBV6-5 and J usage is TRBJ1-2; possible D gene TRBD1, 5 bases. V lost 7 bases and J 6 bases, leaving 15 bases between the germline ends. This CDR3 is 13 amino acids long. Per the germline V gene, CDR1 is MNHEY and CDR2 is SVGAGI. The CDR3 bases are TGTGCCAGCACCAAAGTGGGGGACGATGGCTACACCTTC. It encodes CASTKVGDDGYTF.

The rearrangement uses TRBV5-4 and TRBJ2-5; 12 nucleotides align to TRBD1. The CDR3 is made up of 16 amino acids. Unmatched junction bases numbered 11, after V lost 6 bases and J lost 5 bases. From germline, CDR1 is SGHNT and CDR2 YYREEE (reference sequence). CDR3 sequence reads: CASIPPGDRGLETQYF. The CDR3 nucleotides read TGTGCCAGCATCCCTCCCGGGGACAGGGGGCTGGAGACCCAGTACTTC. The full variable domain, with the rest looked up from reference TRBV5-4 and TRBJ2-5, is ETGVTQSPTHLIKTRGQQVTLRCSSQSGHNTVSWYQQALGQGPQFIFQYYREEENGRGNFPPRFSGLQFPNYSSELNVNALELDDSALYLCASIPPGDRGLETQYFGPGTRLLVL.

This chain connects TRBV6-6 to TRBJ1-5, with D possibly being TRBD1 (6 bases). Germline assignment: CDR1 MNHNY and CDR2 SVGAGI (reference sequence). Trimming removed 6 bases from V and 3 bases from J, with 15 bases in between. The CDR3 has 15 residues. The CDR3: CASRSQQGTNQPQHF. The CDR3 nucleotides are TGTGCCAGCAGATCTCAACAGGGAACCAATCAGCCCCAGCATTTT.

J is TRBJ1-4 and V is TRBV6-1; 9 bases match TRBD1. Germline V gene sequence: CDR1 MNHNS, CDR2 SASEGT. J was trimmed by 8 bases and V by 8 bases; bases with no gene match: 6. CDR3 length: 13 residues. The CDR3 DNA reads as TGTGCCAGCGGAAGGACAGGGGCAGAAAAACTGTTTTTT. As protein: CASGRTGAEKLFF.

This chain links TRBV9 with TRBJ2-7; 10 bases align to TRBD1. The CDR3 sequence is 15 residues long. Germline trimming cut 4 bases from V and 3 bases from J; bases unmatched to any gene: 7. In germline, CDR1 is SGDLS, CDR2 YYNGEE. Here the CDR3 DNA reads TGTGCCAGCAGCCCAAGACAGGGGGCTCACTACGAGCAGTACTTC. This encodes CASSPRQGAHYEQYF. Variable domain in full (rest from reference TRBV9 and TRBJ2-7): DSGVTQTPKHLITATGQRVTLRCSPRSGDLSVYWYQQSLDQGLQFLIQYYNGEERAKGNILERFSAQQFPDLHSELNLSSLELGDSALYFCASSPRQGAHYEQYFGPGTRLTVT.

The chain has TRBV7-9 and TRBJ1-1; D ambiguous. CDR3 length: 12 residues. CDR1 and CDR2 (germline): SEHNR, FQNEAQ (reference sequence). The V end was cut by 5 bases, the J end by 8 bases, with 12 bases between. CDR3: CASSPQGLEAFF. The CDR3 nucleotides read TGTGCCAGCAGCCCACAAGGTCTAGAAGCTTTCTTT.

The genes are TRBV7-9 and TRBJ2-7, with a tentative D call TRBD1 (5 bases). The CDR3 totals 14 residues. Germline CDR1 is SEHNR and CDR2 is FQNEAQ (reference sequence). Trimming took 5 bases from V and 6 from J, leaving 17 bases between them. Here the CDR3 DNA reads TGTGCCAGCAGCCCAGGCCGTAGTGGGGCCGAGCAGTACTTC. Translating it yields CASSPGRSGAEQYF.

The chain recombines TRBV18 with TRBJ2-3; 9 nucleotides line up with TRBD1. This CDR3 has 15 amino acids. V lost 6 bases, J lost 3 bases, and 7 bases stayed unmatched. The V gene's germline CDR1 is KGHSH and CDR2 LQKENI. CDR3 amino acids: CASSAGTGKTDTQYF. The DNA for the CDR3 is TGTGCCAGCTCGGCGGGGACAGGGAAGACAGATACGCAGTATTTT.

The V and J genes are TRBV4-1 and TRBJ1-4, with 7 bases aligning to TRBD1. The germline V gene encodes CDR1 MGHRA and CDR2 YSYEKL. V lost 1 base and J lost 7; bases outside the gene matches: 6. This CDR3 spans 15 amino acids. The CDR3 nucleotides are TGCGCCAGCAGCCAAGGGACGGGACAGCCTGAAAAACTGTTTTTT. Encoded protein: CASSQGTGQPEKLFF.

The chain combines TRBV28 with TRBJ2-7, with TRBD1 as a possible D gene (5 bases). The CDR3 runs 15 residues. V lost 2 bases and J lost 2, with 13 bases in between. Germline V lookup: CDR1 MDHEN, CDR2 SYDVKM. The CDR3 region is CASSLKGSNTYEQYF. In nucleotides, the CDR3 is TGTGCCAGCAGTTTAAAGGGGTCGAACACCTACGAGCAGTACTTC.

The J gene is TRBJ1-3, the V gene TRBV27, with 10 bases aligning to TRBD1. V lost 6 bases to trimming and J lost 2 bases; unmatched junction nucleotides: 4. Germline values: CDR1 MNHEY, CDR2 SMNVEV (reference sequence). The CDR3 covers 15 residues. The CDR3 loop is CASRMTGGPGNTIYF. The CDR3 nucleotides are TGTGCCAGCAGAATGACAGGGGGCCCTGGAAACACCATATATTTT.

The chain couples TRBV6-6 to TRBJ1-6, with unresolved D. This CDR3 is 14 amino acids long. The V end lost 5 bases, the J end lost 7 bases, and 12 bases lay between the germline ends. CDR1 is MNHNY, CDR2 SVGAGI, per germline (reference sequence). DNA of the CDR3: TGTGCCAGCAGTCCCCGGGCCAGCAATTCACCCCTCCACTTT. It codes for CASSPRASNSPLHF.

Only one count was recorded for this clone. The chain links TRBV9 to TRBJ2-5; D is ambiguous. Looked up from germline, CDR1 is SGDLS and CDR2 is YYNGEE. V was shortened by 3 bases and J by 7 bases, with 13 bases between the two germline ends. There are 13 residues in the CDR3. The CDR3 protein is CASSGTWDGTQYF. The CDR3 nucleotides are TGTGCCAGCAGCGGAACCTGGGATGGGACCCAGTACTTC. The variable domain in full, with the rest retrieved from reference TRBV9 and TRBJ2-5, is DSGVTQTPKHLITATGQRVTLRCSPRSGDLSVYWYQQSLDQGLQFLIQYYNGEERAKGNILERFSAQQFPDLHSELNLSSLELGDSALYFCASSGTWDGTQYFGPGTRLLVL.

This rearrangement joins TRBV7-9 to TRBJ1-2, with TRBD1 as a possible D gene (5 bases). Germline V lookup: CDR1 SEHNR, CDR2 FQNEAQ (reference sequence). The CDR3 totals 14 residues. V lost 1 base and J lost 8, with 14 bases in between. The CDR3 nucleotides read TGTGCCAGCAGCTTAGATGGGGACGCTTACGGCTACACCTTC. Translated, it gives CASSLDGDAYGYTF.

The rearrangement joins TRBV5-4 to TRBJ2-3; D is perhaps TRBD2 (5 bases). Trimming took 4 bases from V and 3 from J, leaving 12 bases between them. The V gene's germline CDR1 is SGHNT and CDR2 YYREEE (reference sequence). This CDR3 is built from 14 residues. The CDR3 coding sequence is TGTGCCAGCAGCCCTCAGAGGGCGACAGATACGCAGTATTTT. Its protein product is CASSPQRATDTQYF.

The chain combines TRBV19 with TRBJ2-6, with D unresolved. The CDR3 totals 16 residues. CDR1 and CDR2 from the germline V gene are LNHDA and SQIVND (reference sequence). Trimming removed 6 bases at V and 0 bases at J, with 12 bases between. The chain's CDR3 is CASRPALNSGANVLTF. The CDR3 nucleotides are TGTGCCAGTAGGCCCGCTCTCAACTCTGGGGCCAACGTCCTGACTTTC.

CDR3 residues: CASSSDRGRNEQYF. CDR3 nucleotide sequence: TGTGCCAGTAGTTCGGACAGGGGGCGTAACGAGCAGTACTTC. The chain combines TRBV19 with TRBJ2-7; 11 nucleotides align to TRBD1. The CDR3 consists of 14 residues. From germline, CDR1 is LNHDA and CDR2 SQIVND (reference sequence). The J segment lost 5 bases and the V segment lost 5 bases, leaving 5 bases of the junction unmatched.

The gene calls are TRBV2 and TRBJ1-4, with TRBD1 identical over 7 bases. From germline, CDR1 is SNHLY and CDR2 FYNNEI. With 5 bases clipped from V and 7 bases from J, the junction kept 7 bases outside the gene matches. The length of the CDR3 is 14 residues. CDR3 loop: CASSRGDSGEKLFF. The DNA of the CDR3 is TGTGCCAGCAGTAGGGGGGACAGTGGTGAAAAACTGTTTTTT.

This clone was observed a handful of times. CDR3 sequence reads: CSAQRSTEAFF. CDR3 nucleotide sequence: TGCAGTGCGCAGCGTAGCACTGAAGCTTTCTTT. The chain recombines TRBV20-1 with TRBJ1-1; D not resolved. Trimming took off 6 bases at V and 4 bases at J, with 9 bases between the two ends. Germline-derived CDR1 and CDR2 are DFQATT and SNEGSKA (reference sequence). The CDR3 is made up of 11 amino acids.

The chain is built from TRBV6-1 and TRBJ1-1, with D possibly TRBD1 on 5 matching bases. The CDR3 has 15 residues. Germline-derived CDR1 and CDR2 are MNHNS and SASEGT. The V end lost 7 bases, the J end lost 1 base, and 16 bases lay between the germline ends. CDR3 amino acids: CASTRLGAGNTEAFF. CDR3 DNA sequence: TGTGCCAGCACCCGCCTAGGGGCGGGGAACACTGAAGCTTTCTTT.

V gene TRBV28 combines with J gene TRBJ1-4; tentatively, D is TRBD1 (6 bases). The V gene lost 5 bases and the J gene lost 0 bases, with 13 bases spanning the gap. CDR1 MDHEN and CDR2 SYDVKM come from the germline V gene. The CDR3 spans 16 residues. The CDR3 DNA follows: TGTGCCAGCAGTAAGCGGACAGATGCAACTAATGAAAAACTGTTTTTT. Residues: CASSKRTDATNEKLFF.

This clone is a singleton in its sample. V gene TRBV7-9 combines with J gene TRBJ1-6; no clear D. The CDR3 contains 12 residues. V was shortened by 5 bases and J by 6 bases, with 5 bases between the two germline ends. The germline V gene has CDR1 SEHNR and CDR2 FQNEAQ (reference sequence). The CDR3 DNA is TGTGCCAGCAGCCCATCTAATTCACCCCTCCACTTT. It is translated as CASSPSNSPLHF.

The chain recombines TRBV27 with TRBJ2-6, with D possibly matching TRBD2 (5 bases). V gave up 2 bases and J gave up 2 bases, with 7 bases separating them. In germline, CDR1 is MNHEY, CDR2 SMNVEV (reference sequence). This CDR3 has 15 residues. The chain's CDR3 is CASSLSGTGANVLTF. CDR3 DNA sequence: TGTGCCAGCAGTTTAAGCGGTACTGGGGCCAACGTCCTGACTTTC.